Listed below are T cell receptor beta chains from one sample, sequenced in a study of T cell responses to AZD1222 COVID-19 vaccine. The assay was immunoSEQ multiplex PCR, and TCRdb's table has in-frame clones only and misses some. The profile shows about 150,000 clones, 90% to 95% of them singletons. Sample: peripheral blood, taken on day 0 of AZD1222 vaccination. Source of these receptors: an adult in good health. The CDR3 runs from the conserved cysteine through the conserved F or W. A D gene is named only where the DNA matches it firmly. Clone size, where shown, is once, few, many, or a class for clones that have expanded.

V gene	clone size	J gene	D gene	CDR3 protein	CDR3 DNA
TRBV5-1	.	TRBJ2-5	TRBD1	CASTRTGGNQETQYF	TGCGCCAGCACCAGGACAGGGGGCAATCAAGAGACCCAGTACTTC
TRBV6-5	.	TRBJ1-5	.	CASRLDRNPNQPQHF	TGTGCCAGCAGGTTAGACAGGAACCCTAATCAGCCCCAGCATTTT
TRBV12-5	.	TRBJ2-7	.	CASGLILDKNSYEQYF	TGTGCTAGTGGTTTGATCCTGGACAAGAACTCCTACGAGCAGTACTTC
TRBV12-3/TRBV12-4	once	TRBJ1-2	.	CASSFKRGYGYTF	TGTGCCAGCAGTTTTAAACGGGGCTATGGCTACACCTTC
TRBV7-3	.	TRBJ2-5	TRBD2	CASSPTSGVQETQYF	TGTGCCAGCAGCCCGACTAGCGGGGTACAAGAGACCCAGTACTTC
TRBV9	.	TRBJ2-2	TRBD1	CASRGQANTGELFF	TGTGCCAGCAGAGGACAGGCGAACACCGGGGAGCTGTTTTTT
TRBV12-3/TRBV12-4	.	TRBJ2-7	.	CASSLSPYEQYF	TGTGCCAGCAGTTTATCTCCATACGAGCAGTACTTC
TRBV7-3	.	TRBJ2-3	TRBD2	CASSPRGGTQYF	TGTGCCAGCAGCCCCCGGGGGGGTACGCAGTATTTT
TRBV4-1	.	TRBJ1-2	.	CASSQDALNYGYTF	TGCGCCAGCAGCCAAGACGCACTTAACTATGGCTACACCTTC
TRBV4-2	.	TRBJ1-4	.	CASSQGGDHEKLFF	TGTGCCAGCAGCCAAGGAGGGGACCATGAAAAACTGTTTTTT
TRBV11-3	.	TRBJ1-1	.	CASSPDPNTEAFF	TGTGCCAGCAGCCCCGACCCAAACACTGAAGCTTTCTTT
TRBV7-2	once	TRBJ2-7	TRBD2	CASSWITGGGEQYF	TGTGCCAGCAGCTGGATCACGGGAGGTGGCGAGCAGTACTTC
TRBV3-1/TRBV3-2	many	TRBJ1-2	TRBD1	CASSQDRGGGGYGYTF	TGTGCCAGCAGCCAAGATCGCGGAGGGGGCGGCTATGGCTACACCTTC
TRBV30	once	TRBJ2-7	.	CAWRMSYGEQYF	TGTGCCTGGAGAATGAGCTACGGGGAGCAGTACTTC
TRBV7-2	.	TRBJ2-5	TRBD1	CASSLTDRGETQYF	TGTGCCAGCAGCTTAACGGACAGGGGAGAGACCCAGTACTTC
TRBV5-5	.	TRBJ1-1	.	CASSLGSQNTEAFF	TGTGCCAGCAGCTTGGGCAGTCAGAACACTGAAGCTTTCTTT
TRBV13	.	TRBJ2-7	TRBD2	CASSSTAGGAYYEQYF	TGTGCCAGCAGCTCCACTGCCGGGGGGGCCTACTACGAGCAGTACTTC
TRBV19	.	TRBJ1-6	.	CASSILDSGSPLHF	TGTGCCAGTAGTATACTGGACAGTGGATCACCCCTCCACTTT
TRBV4-3	.	TRBJ2-1	.	CASSYGPGAVYNEQFF	TGCGCCAGCAGTTATGGACCCGGGGCGGTCTACAATGAGCAGTTCTTC
TRBV6-5	.	TRBJ2-1	.	CASSETSIGLNKFF	TGTGCCAGCAGCGAGACATCAATTGGGCTTAATAAGTTCTTC